The 9 T cell receptor beta chains below come from one sample, sequenced in a study of breast tumors, draining lymph nodes, adjacent tissues. MiXCR, applied by TCRdb to the multiplex PCR reads, yields one record per CDR3 protein. The profile shows approximately 140,000 distinct CDR3 sequences, about 31% of them singletons. Breast cancer patients provided tissue from their axillary draining lymph nodes. What was sequenced was axillary lymph node tissue. These receptors were taken from a female donor with breast cancer. Some clones in this sample may be carry-over from other donors' samples.

Concerning this clonotype: Germline and junction disagree at one end, which may indicate a read error. V usage is TRBV20-1 and J usage is TRBJ2-3, with D possibly TRBD2 on 6 matching bases. The CDR3 is 11 residues long. The germline CDR1 and CDR2 sequences are DFQATT and SNEGSKA (reference sequence). The CDR3 DNA reads as TGCAGTGCTGAGGGCGGGGATACGCAGTCTTTT. Protein sequence: CSAEGGDTQSF.

In this sample, this clonotype turned up many times. This chain links TRBV5-6 with TRBJ2-5, with unresolved D. The CDR3 length is 13 residues. V was pared by 0 bases and J by 5 bases, with 8 bases between. Germline V gives CDR1 SGHDT, CDR2 YYEEEE. CDR3 in DNA: TGTGCCAGCAGCTTGGACATGGGGGAGACCCAGTACTTC. Its protein product is CASSLDMGETQYF.

This chain connects TRBV6-5 to TRBJ2-7; D is unclear. This CDR3 contains 13 residues. V lost 5 bases and J 6 bases, leaving 14 bases between the germline ends. Germline V gene data show CDR1 as MNHEY and CDR2 as SVGAGI. CDR3 sequence reads: CASSHRVIGEQYV. CDR3 nucleotides: TGTGCCAGCAGTCATCGGGTTATAGGCGAGCAGTACGTC.

This clonotype was recorded at least ten times. The junction does not match germline at one end; this may be a read error. The J gene is TRBJ1-4, the V gene TRBV3-1; no clear D. Per the germline V gene, CDR1 is LGHDT and CDR2 is YNNKEL (reference sequence). The CDR3 sequence is 14 residues long. CDR3 nucleotides: TGCGCCAGCAGCTTGGGTTCAACTAATGAAAAACTGTTTTTT. Residues: CASSLGSTNEKLFF.

The CDR3 is CSSWSGANYGYTF. The CDR3 DNA reads as TGCAGCAGTTGGTCAGGGGCTAACTATGGCTACACCTTC. This sequence joins TRBV29-1 and TRBJ1-2; perhaps TRBD1 as D (6 bases). The CDR3 has 13 amino acids. Germline V gene sequence: CDR1 SQVTM, CDR2 ANQGSEA. Deletions cut 8 bases from V and 0 bases from J, with 13 bases between.

This clonotype was counted only a few times. This chain joins TRBV5-6 and TRBJ1-1; D unclear. The CDR3 is made up of 13 amino acids. Germline CDR1 and CDR2: SGHDT and YYEEEE. Trimming removed 5 bases from V and 1 base from J, with 9 bases in between. CDR3 loop: CASRDTENTEAFF. For the CDR3, the DNA is TGTGCCAGCAGAGACACAGAGAACACTGAAGCTTTCTTT.

On this clonotype itself: One junction end does not reproduce the germline sequence, and a read error may be involved. The CDR3 protein is CASSLPRAGANVLPF. In DNA, the CDR3 is TGTGCCAGCAGCTTGCCTAGGGCAGGGGCCAACGTCCTGCCTTTC. The V and J genes are TRBV7-9 and TRBJ2-6, with D possibly matching TRBD1 (6 bases). The CDR3 loop spans 15 amino acids. CDR1 SEHNR and CDR2 FQNEAQ come from the germline V gene (reference sequence).

This clonotype was detected ten times or more. The junction departs from germline at one end; a sequencing error may be responsible. This chain connects TRBV6-5 to TRBJ1-6; a weak D match, TRBD1 (5 bases). CDR1 is MNHEY and CDR2 is SVGAGI in the germline V gene. The CDR3 sequence is 16 residues long. CDR3 sequence: CASSHSRGGGNSPLHF. Here the CDR3 DNA reads TGTGCCAGCAGTCACTCCCGTGGGGGGGGGAATTCACCCCTCCACTTT.

This chain links TRBV15 with TRBJ1-5; D perhaps matches TRBD1 (5 bases). V was clipped by 7 bases and J by 6 bases, with 16 bases between them. This CDR3 has 14 amino acids. Germline lookup yields CDR1 LNHNV and CDR2 YYDKDF (reference sequence). The DNA of the CDR3 is TGTGCCACCAAGTTGGGACGGGACGGTCAGCCCCAGCATTTT. Protein product: CATKLGRDGQPQHF.